This T cell receptor (beta chain) was observed in a study of tumor and adjacent non-tumor tissue in lung cancer. In germline, CDR1 is ENHRY, CDR2 SYGVKD. CDR3 length: 13 amino acids. The template was RNA from unsorted bulk tissue. This non-tumor lung sample came from over 3 cm beyond the tumor edge. A remark on this clonotype: At one end, the junction sequence differs from germline, possibly due to a read error.

A modified ARM-PCR protocol with three rounds of nested PCR amplified TCRbeta. From the multiplex PCR reads, TCRdb called clonotypes with MiXCR, one entry per CDR3 protein. The profile shows about 44,000 distinct CDR3 sequences, around 64% of them singletons. This clonotype originated in a woman in her sixties or seventies with non-small cell lung cancer. The sequenced sample consisted of distant non-tumor lung tissue. The V call is TRBV10-3, the J call TRBJ1-2; 7 nucleotides align to TRBD1. The CDR3 protein is CAISPGTDYGYIF. The CDR3 DNA sequence: TGTGCCATCAGCCCCGGGACAGACTATGGCTACATCTTC.